The 9 T cell receptor beta chains below were found in one sample sequenced in a study of T cell responses to AZD1222 COVID-19 vaccine. Data came from immunoSEQ multiplex PCR; TCRdb stores just in-frame clones and leaves some out. The top ten hold about 7.4% of the sample, which has 110,000 or so clones, 75% to 90% seen once. Sequenced material: peripheral blood, taken 28 days after the second AZD1222 dose. The receptors stem from an adult who received the AZD1222 COVID-19 vaccine.

This clone was observed a single time. The chain uses TRBV5-4 and TRBJ2-7; D is perhaps TRBD1 (5 bases). Germline V gene lookup returns CDR1 SGHNT and CDR2 YYREEE (reference sequence). The CDR3 is 15 amino acids. V gave up 0 bases and J gave up 6 bases, with 16 bases separating them. The DNA for the CDR3 is TGTGCCAGCAGCTTGGTAGCTCAGGGTGGCGGCGAGCAGTACTTC. It specifies CASSLVAQGGGEQYF.

Worth noting for this clone: The sample carries other DNA sequences with the same CDR3. This rearrangement joins TRBV5-1 to TRBJ1-2; the D gene is possibly TRBD1 (5 bases). The CDR3 spans 13 residues. Germline V gene data show CDR1 as SGHRS and CDR2 as YFSETQ. Trimming removed 0 bases at V and 4 bases at J, with 7 bases between. This chain's CDR3 is CASSLGQSYGYTF. The CDR3 DNA follows: TGCGCCAGCAGCTTGGGACAGAGCTATGGCTACACCTTC.

This sequence joins TRBV11-2 and TRBJ2-7; 7 bases match TRBD1. The CDR3 runs 13 residues. Per germline, CDR1 SGHAT and CDR2 FQNNGV. The J segment lost 3 bases and the V segment lost 5 bases, leaving 4 bases of the junction unmatched. CDR3 in amino acids: CASSQGGGYEQYF. For the CDR3, the DNA is TGTGCCAGCAGCCAAGGGGGCGGCTACGAGCAGTACTTC.

V is TRBV19 and J is TRBJ2-3; 7 bases line up with TRBD1. Germline trimming cut 5 bases from V and 4 bases from J; bases unmatched to any gene: 9. The CDR3 runs to 15 residues. The germline gives CDR1 LNHDA, CDR2 SQIVND (reference sequence). The CDR3 loop reads CASSPDRVQSDTQYF. CDR3 DNA: TGTGCCAGTAGTCCAGACAGGGTACAGTCAGATACGCAGTATTTT.

V and J are TRBV4-1 and TRBJ1-5; 10 bases line up with TRBD1. The length of the CDR3 is 18 residues. Trimming at V came to 1 base and at J to 2 bases, leaving 8 bases not matched to a gene. Germline V gene lookup returns CDR1 MGHRA and CDR2 YSYEKL. The CDR3 loop is CASSQVGQGVIGNQPQHF. The CDR3 DNA reads as TGCGCCAGCAGCCAAGTAGGACAGGGGGTTATTGGCAATCAGCCCCAGCATTTT.

This rearrangement joins TRBV12-3 or TRBV12-4 to TRBJ1-2, with 7 bases lining up with TRBD1. There are 13 residues in the CDR3. V dropped 7 bases and J dropped 1; count of bases not matched to a gene: 3. CDR3 in DNA: TGTGCCAGCACCTGGGACAGTAACTATGGCTACACCTTC. It encodes CASTWDSNYGYTF.

This chain uses TRBV7-3 with TRBJ1-1, with TRBD1 matching 7 bases. CDR3 length equals 13 residues. V gave up 5 bases and J gave up 2 bases; unmatched junction bases: 2. Germline V gene data show CDR1 as SGHTA and CDR2 as FQGTGA. The CDR3 loop is CASSEGGNTEAFF. The CDR3 coding sequence is TGTGCCAGCAGCGAAGGGGGCAACACTGAAGCTTTCTTT.

V usage is TRBV7-8 and J usage is TRBJ1-2; D ambiguous. The V end lost 1 base, the J end lost 1 base, and 16 bases lay between the germline ends. The CDR3 extends over 17 amino acids. In germline, CDR1 is SGHVS, CDR2 FQNEAQ. CDR3 residues: CASSLGSDPRFNYGYTF. CDR3 DNA sequence: TGTGCCAGCAGCTTAGGGTCAGACCCCCGATTTAACTATGGCTACACCTTC.

The rearrangement links TRBV24-1 to TRBJ2-7, with a tentative D call TRBD2 (5 bases). The V end lost 4 bases, the J end lost 1 base, and 10 bases lay between the germline ends. This CDR3 contains 14 residues. Germline V CDR1 and CDR2: KGHDR, SFDVKD. CDR3 nucleotides: TGTGCCACCAGTGAGGGAGAAGGGTCCTACGAGCAGTACTTC. Translating it yields CATSEGEGSYEQYF.